This T cell receptor beta chain stems from a study of blood T cell repertoires in COVID-19. Turning to the study itself: Sites in the United States, Italy and Spain provided acute and convalescent COVID-19 samples. In each case, the material was cDNA or gDNA derived from T cells, B-cell-depleted T cells, or PBMCs.

Looked up from germline, CDR1 is KGHSH and CDR2 is LQKENI. The CDR3 sequence is 18 residues long. The junction had 14 bases not matched to a gene; V was cut back by 5 bases and J by 0 bases. Study processing details: How many nucleated cells were present was estimated from reference gene primer amplification. This table comes from immunoSEQ multiplex PCR, and its TCRdb copy is limited to in-frame clones, with some not included. V and J calls and clone size follow that table, whereas D and trimming were derived from the DNA. Among approximately 500,000 clones listed, approximately 83% were seen once. The chain joins TRBV18 to TRBJ2-5; 8 bases fit TRBD1. The source is a human donor in a cohort sampled during active COVID-19. Sequences were obtained from peripheral blood. This CDR3 is CASSTSGTGLKDQETQYF. The CDR3 DNA reads TGTGCCAGCTCAACCTCCGGGACAGGCCTCAAAGACCAAGAGACCCAGTACTTC. Full variable domain (missing parts from reference TRBV18 and TRBJ2-5): NAGVMQNPRHLVRRRGQEARLRCSPMKGHSHVYWYRQLPEEGLKFMVYLQKENIIDESGMPKERFSAEFPKEGPSILRIQQVVRGDSAAYFCASSTSGTGLKDQETQYFGPGTRLLVL.